The entry that follows covers one T cell receptor (beta chain) sequence. The sample is drawn from a study of cytomegalovirus exposure and HLA in healthy donors. Primers included in the PCR were 60 Vbeta and 13 Jbeta primers. Generated by immunoSEQ multiplex PCR, the TCRdb table keeps only in-frame clones and is missing some. The sample holds about 170,000 clones; around 84% are singletons and the top ten take 1%. V lost 1 base to trimming and J lost 3 bases; unmatched junction nucleotides: 5. CDR1 is LGHNA, CDR2 YNFKEQ, per germline. There are 18 residues in the CDR3. This receptor was identified in a boy between 2 and 10 years old in good health and CMV-seronegative. This chain uses TRBV4-2 with TRBJ2-6, with TRBD1 identical over 11 bases. Sequencing was done on a sample of PBMCs. The DNA for the CDR3 is TGTGCCAGCAGCCAAGTTGGACAGGGGGCCTTTGGGGCCAACGTCCTGACTTTC. As protein: CASSQVGQGAFGANVLTF.